These 2 T cell receptor beta chains share one sample of origin, sequenced in a study of blood T cell repertoires in COVID-19. The assay was immunoSEQ multiplex PCR, and TCRdb's table has in-frame clones only and misses some. The repertoire holds some 71,000 clones, with approximately 80% as singletons. The sequencing sample was made of peripheral blood. The receptors were gathered from a woman between 50 and 59 years old with acute or convalescent COVID-19.

This rearrangement joins TRBV5-4 to TRBJ2-2; 8 bases align to TRBD1. Germline CDR1 is SGHNT and CDR2 is YYREEE (reference sequence). CDR3 size: 16 residues. The J segment lost 4 bases and the V segment lost 5 bases, leaving 10 bases of the junction unmatched. CDR3 DNA sequence: TGTGCCAGCAGTAAAAGGACAGGGCAGGGCACCGGGGAGCTGTTTTTT. Translated: CASSKRTGQGTGELFF.

The chain links TRBV7-2 to TRBJ2-7, with D unresolved. Germline assignment: CDR1 SGHTA and CDR2 FQGNSA. V was trimmed by 1 base and J by 3 bases, leaving 13 bases between them. The length of the CDR3 is 15 residues. CDR3 loop: CASSLGIAAVYEQYF. The CDR3 DNA reads TGTGCCAGCAGCTTAGGAATAGCTGCGGTCTACGAGCAGTACTTC.